Following are 29 T cell receptor beta chains from one sample sequenced in a study of blood T cells in healthy people across ages. Primed by a sample-barcoded 5' primer and a J-beta primer mix, a second PCR proceeded for about 7 to 11 cycles. TCRdb recomputed calls from the 5' RACE reads with MiXCR, one row per CDR3 protein. The sample comprises hundreds of thousands of distinct CDR3 sequences, around 48% of which are singletons, and 20% to 25% rests with the top ten. The sequencing sample was made of blood. The receptor source for this set is an older man in good health.

This clonotype has just one count. The rearrangement links TRBV7-2 to TRBJ1-2; perhaps TRBD1 as D (5 bases). The germline gives CDR1 SGHTA, CDR2 FQGNSA. V gave up 2 bases and J gave up 8 bases, with 15 bases separating them. This CDR3 is 14 amino acids long. The CDR3 region has the DNA TGTGCCAGCAGCTTAAGGGCGGGGCAAGAAGGCTACACCTTC. This encodes CASSLRAGQEGYTF.

V gene TRBV7-9 combines with J gene TRBJ1-1; D is unclear. Germline V lookup: CDR1 SEHNR, CDR2 FQNEAQ (reference sequence). The ends were cut back, 6 bases at V and 6 bases at J, with 20 bases in the middle. The CDR3 spans 15 residues. CDR3 sequence (DNA): TGTGCCAGCAGTCCCACCGTGACCGGAAACGCTGAAGCTTTCTTT. Amino acid sequence: CASSPTVTGNAEAFF.

The V call is TRBV12-3 or TRBV12-4, the J call TRBJ2-4; no clear D. Trimming took 3 bases from V and 13 from J, leaving 22 bases between them. This CDR3 is 15 amino acids long. CDR3 loop: CASSFGVVGLGEQYF. As DNA, the CDR3 is TGTGCCAGCAGTTTCGGAGTGGTGGGGTTAGGAGAGCAGTACTTC.

The gene calls are TRBV20-1 and TRBJ2-3; D remains ambiguous. Trimming removed 1 base at V and 4 bases at J, with 18 bases between. Germline V gives CDR1 DFQATT, CDR2 SNEGSKA (reference sequence). The CDR3 has 16 amino acids. The CDR3 region is CSARAPSIYRPDTQYF. CDR3 DNA sequence: TGCAGTGCTAGAGCACCCAGCATCTACCGTCCAGATACGCAGTATTTT.

Only a few counts were recorded for this clonotype. The rearrangement links TRBV12-3 or TRBV12-4 to TRBJ2-4; D may be TRBD1 (5 bases). The CDR3 covers 14 residues. V was trimmed by 6 bases and J by 3 bases, leaving 12 bases between them. DNA of the CDR3: TGTGCCAGCAGCCAGGGTCTAGTCAAAAACATTCAGTACTTC. Translating gives CASSQGLVKNIQYF.

This clonotype was seen a handful of times. DNA for the CDR3: TGTGCCAGCAGCTTAGTGCGAGCGCTAAATGAGCAGTTCTTC. It yields the protein CASSLVRALNEQFF. The J gene is TRBJ2-1, the V gene TRBV7-2; no reliable D call. The CDR3 contains 14 residues. CDR1 and CDR2 from the germline V gene are SGHTA and FQGNSA. The germline V and J ends were trimmed by 1 base and 7 bases, with 11 bases remaining between them.

In this sample, this clonotype turned up a few times. V gene TRBV20-1 combines with J gene TRBJ2-7; D is unresolved. The CDR3 totals 14 residues. CDR1 and CDR2 (germline): DFQATT, SNEGSKA (reference sequence). The germline V and J ends were trimmed by 1 base and 3 bases, with 13 bases remaining between them. CDR3 sequence reads: CSARAPLGNYEQYF. The CDR3 nucleotides read TGCAGTGCTAGAGCACCTCTGGGGAACTACGAGCAGTACTTC.

The rearrangement links TRBV20-1 to TRBJ2-7; D unresolved. This CDR3 comprises 13 residues. The germline V gene has CDR1 DFQATT and CDR2 SNEGSKA (reference sequence). V lost 5 bases and J lost 0, with 11 bases in between. The CDR3 is CSAADTSSYEQYF. The DNA of the CDR3 is TGCAGTGCTGCCGACACGAGCTCCTACGAGCAGTACTTC.

The chain employs TRBV27 and TRBJ2-1; 13 nucleotides align to TRBD2. V shed 5 bases, J shed 2 bases, and the junction held 12 bases outside the gene matches. Per the germline V gene, CDR1 is MNHEY and CDR2 is SMNVEV (reference sequence). The CDR3 sequence is 19 residues long. CDR3 in DNA: TGTGCCAGCAGTCCTAAACCCCCTACTAGCGGGAGGGCCTACAATGAGCAGTTCTTC. Residues: CASSPKPPTSGRAYNEQFF.

V and J are TRBV9 and TRBJ2-1; 11 bases fit TRBD2. Germline-derived CDR1 and CDR2 are SGDLS and YYNGEE. Losses at the gene ends were 0 bases for V and 4 bases for J; bases not matched to a gene: 9. This CDR3 has 18 residues. For the CDR3, the DNA is TGTGCCAGCAGCGTAGCCCCTAGCGGGGGGCCGGGATACAATGAGCAGTTCTTC. Translation: CASSVAPSGGPGYNEQFF.

The chain links TRBV20-1 to TRBJ2-2; D unresolved. Germline assignment: CDR1 DFQATT and CDR2 SNEGSKA (reference sequence). The V gene lost 3 bases and the J gene lost 3 bases, with 2 bases spanning the gap. The CDR3 has 11 amino acids. CDR3 nucleotides: TGCAGTGCTAGGGACACCGGGGAGCTGTTTTTT. Protein: CSARDTGELFF.

The chain carries TRBV7-2 and TRBJ2-7; D remains unclear. This CDR3 is 15 amino acids long. Germline values: CDR1 SGHTA, CDR2 FQGNSA. With 1 base removed from V and 0 bases from J, the gap between germline ends came to 10 bases. The CDR3 DNA sequence: TGTGCCAGCAGCTTAGTTGCAGGAACCTCCTACGAGCAGTACTTC. Translating gives CASSLVAGTSYEQYF.

This rearrangement joins TRBV20-1 to TRBJ2-7; a possible D gene is TRBD2 (5 bases). Germline lookup yields CDR1 DFQATT and CDR2 SNEGSKA (reference sequence). The CDR3 contains 14 residues. V lost 5 bases and J lost 5, with 19 bases in between. CDR3 region: CSAPEGKTPHEQYF. CDR3 nucleotide sequence: TGCAGTGCTCCAGAGGGTAAGACTCCACACGAGCAGTACTTC.

Only a few counts were recorded for this clonotype. V usage is TRBV5-6 and J usage is TRBJ2-6; D gene unclear. The CDR3 is 15 amino acids. CDR1 and CDR2 from the germline V gene are SGHDT and YYEEEE. The V end was cut by 0 bases, the J end by 2 bases, with 6 bases between. CDR3 bases: TGTGCCAGCAGCTTGGTAGCTGCTGGGGCCAACGTCCTGACTTTC. Translation gives CASSLVAAGANVLTF.

The rearrangement joins TRBV7-6 to TRBJ2-1; TRBD1 agrees at 8 bases. The CDR3 runs to 16 residues. Germline V gene sequence: CDR1 SGHVS, CDR2 FNYEAQ. V dropped 5 bases and J dropped 7; count of bases not matched to a gene: 13. CDR3 sequence reads: CASSPMVAGGTNEQFF. The CDR3 region has the DNA TGTGCCAGCAGCCCTATGGTGGCAGGGGGCACGAATGAGCAGTTCTTC.

The chain has TRBV4-3 and TRBJ1-2, with D possibly being TRBD1 (5 bases). Between the trimmed V and J ends, which lost 0 bases and 3 bases, there was a span of 8 bases. The CDR3 runs 14 residues. CDR1 and CDR2 (germline): LGHNA, YSLEER. The CDR3 DNA follows: TGCGCCAGCAGCCAAGAGGGGACGGACTATGGCTACACCTTC. This translates into CASSQEGTDYGYTF.

This clonotype has at least ten counts. The rearrangement joins TRBV5-1 to TRBJ2-7; D tentatively reads TRBD1 or TRBD2 (5 bases each). Germline assignment: CDR1 SGHRS and CDR2 YFSETQ. Trimming took 4 bases from V and 3 from J, leaving 14 bases between them. The CDR3 consists of 14 residues. CDR3 nucleotide sequence: TGCGCCAGCAGCCCGGGACCGCAAGACTACGAGCAGTACTTC. Translated: CASSPGPQDYEQYF.

This clonotype showed up just a few times. The J gene is TRBJ2-3, the V gene TRBV7-2, with 8 bases aligning to TRBD1. Germline V gene lookup returns CDR1 SGHTA and CDR2 FQGNSA. The CDR3 sequence is 14 residues long. The V and J ends lost 3 bases and 5 bases, in that order; junction bases with no gene match: 4. The CDR3 region has the DNA TGTGCCAGCAGCTTGGACAGGGCAATAGATACGCAGTATTTT. It yields the protein CASSLDRAIDTQYF.

This clonotype was seen a handful of times. The chain is built from TRBV5-1 and TRBJ2-3, with D unclear. Germline values: CDR1 SGHRS, CDR2 YFSETQ. This CDR3 comprises 15 residues. V lost 0 bases to trimming and J lost 2 bases, with 10 bases between them. CDR3 amino acids: CASSLAVTDTDTQYF. The CDR3 nucleotides read TGCGCCAGCAGCTTGGCCGTGACGGACACAGATACGCAGTATTTT.

This clonotype showed up many times. The chain has TRBV6-5 and TRBJ2-4; D call uncertain. V lost 6 bases, J lost 0 bases, and 6 bases lay in between. This CDR3 has 13 residues. CDR1 and CDR2 (germline): MNHEY, SVGAGI. The DNA of the CDR3 is TGTGCCAGCAGGTCCATAGCCAAAAACATTCAGTACTTC. Translation gives CASRSIAKNIQYF.

The chain is built from TRBV19 and TRBJ1-2; a possible D gene is TRBD1 (6 bases). The CDR3 is 15 residues long. The germline V gene encodes CDR1 LNHDA and CDR2 SQIVND (reference sequence). Trimming shortened V by 5 bases and J by 4 bases, and 17 bases separated the two germline ends. CDR3 residues: CASSLPQWGAYGYTF. The CDR3 DNA reads TGTGCCAGTAGTCTCCCCCAGTGGGGGGCCTATGGCTACACCTTC.

This clonotype was counted at least ten times. This chain connects TRBV6-6 to TRBJ2-5; D is perhaps TRBD1 (6 bases). Between the trimmed V and J ends, which lost 10 bases and 5 bases, there was a span of 14 bases. Germline V gene sequence: CDR1 MNHNY, CDR2 SVGAGI (reference sequence). CDR3 length: 12 amino acids. The chain's CDR3 is CATSRGLETQYF. The CDR3 DNA is TGTGCCACCTCCAGGGGCTTGGAGACCCAGTACTTC.

The rearrangement links TRBV20-1 to TRBJ1-1; the D gene is possibly TRBD1 (6 bases). In germline, CDR1 is DFQATT, CDR2 SNEGSKA (reference sequence). The germline V and J ends were trimmed by 3 bases and 1 base, with 9 bases remaining between them. This CDR3 is built from 13 residues. The CDR3 bases are TGCAGTGCTAGTGGGGGGGCGAACACTGAAGCTTTCTTT. It specifies CSASGGANTEAFF.

This clonotype was detected a few times. The chain joins TRBV29-1 to TRBJ2-4, with TRBD2 matching 8 bases. J gave up 13 bases and V 1 base, and 12 bases lay outside the gene matches. This CDR3 contains 14 residues. Germline CDR1 is SQVTM and CDR2 is ANQGSEA. The CDR3 DNA reads as TGCAGCGTTGAAGCGGGAGGGCCGGGGGGTGAGCAGTACTTC. Protein: CSVEAGGPGGEQYF.

The chain carries TRBV2 and TRBJ1-5; a weak D match, TRBD1 (6 bases). The CDR3 extends over 12 amino acids. V was clipped by 10 bases and J by 3 bases, with 10 bases between them. Germline CDR1 and CDR2: SNHLY and FYNNEI. The CDR3 sequence: CATRTVNQPQHF. The CDR3 bases are TGTGCCACCCGGACAGTCAATCAGCCCCAGCATTTT.

This clonotype was observed many times. The V gene is TRBV27, the J gene TRBJ2-5; 13 positions agree with TRBD2. The germline V gene has CDR1 MNHEY and CDR2 SMNVEV (reference sequence). The CDR3 is made up of 18 amino acids. V gave up 5 bases and J gave up 2 bases; unmatched junction bases: 11. The CDR3 bases are TGTGCCAGCAGTCCGGGGACTAGCGGGATTCCCACTCAAGAGACCCAGTACTTC. Residues: CASSPGTSGIPTQETQYF.

The rearrangement links TRBV20-1 to TRBJ2-7; the D gene is possibly TRBD2 (6 bases). The J call is uncertain, as TRBJ2-5 better fits the DNA end. Per germline, CDR1 DFQATT and CDR2 SNEGSKA (reference sequence). CDR3 length equals 14 residues. The CDR3 DNA is TGCAGTGTTCCGACTAGAGGGTTTCGTGAGACCCAGTACTTC. It yields the protein CSVPTRGFRETQYF.

This clonotype has only a few counts. The chain recombines TRBV20-1 with TRBJ2-5, with D maybe TRBD2 (5 bases). The CDR3 runs 12 residues. Germline CDR1 is DFQATT and CDR2 is SNEGSKA (reference sequence). V lost 4 bases, J lost 2 bases, and 8 bases lay in between. CDR3 bases: TGCAGTGCTAACGAGCGGCAAGAGACCCAGTACTTC. It yields the protein CSANERQETQYF.

This clonotype was counted between two and nine times. The V and J genes are TRBV9 and TRBJ2-7, with 7 bases aligning to TRBD2. The CDR3 spans 13 residues. Trimming cost V 0 bases and J 7 bases; bases outside gene matches: 4. Germline V gene lookup returns CDR1 SGDLS and CDR2 YYNGEE. The CDR3 sequence: CASSVAQGGEQYF. The CDR3 DNA follows: TGTGCCAGCAGCGTAGCGCAGGGAGGGGAGCAGTACTTC.